This TCR beta chain stems from a study of HIV-infected patients and healthy controls. This CDR3 has 15 amino acids. V lost 8 bases, J lost 3 bases, and 20 bases lay in between. Germline values: CDR1 MDHEN, CDR2 SYDVKM. This clonotype was counted a few times. Whole blood was used without fractionation, so all unsorted peripheral T cells were included. Alpha and beta constant-region primers primed reverse transcription of approximately 500 ng RNA. Each of the alpha and beta chains got its own library through chain-specific third strand synthesis with indices. TCRdb passed the 5' RACE reads through MiXCR, listing each CDR3 protein once. The table includes about 18,000 distinct CDR3 sequences, approximately 12% detected once.

The chain links TRBV28 to TRBJ2-7; D possibly corresponds to TRBD1 (6 bases). The sequenced sample was blood. This clonotype was sampled from an adult in good health. Here the CDR3 reads CASYTPLGGHYEQYF. CDR3 sequence (DNA): TGTGCCAGCTATACCCCGTTAGGGGGTCACTACGAGCAGTACTTC.